Following are 26 T cell receptor beta chains from one sample sequenced in a study of CD8 T cells in Susac syndrome. The RNA, about 0.5 to 1 ug, was put through reverse transcription using random hexamers. TCRdb recomputed calls from the immunoSEQ multiplex PCR reads with MiXCR, one row per CDR3 protein. The sample has roughly 200,000 distinct CDR3 sequences; approximately 95% are singletons. Sequenced input: CD4+ T cells from PBMCs. The receptor source for this set is a human donor with multiple sclerosis.

The J gene is TRBJ1-6, the V gene TRBV29-1; 9 bases map to TRBD1. Germline lookup yields CDR1 SQVTM and CDR2 ANQGSEA. The CDR3 extends over 13 amino acids. Trimming cost V 7 bases and J 9 bases; bases outside gene matches: 7. The CDR3 loop reads CSARDREGSPLHF. The DNA of the CDR3 is TGCAGCGCCCGGGACAGGGAAGGTTCACCCCTCCACTTT.

V gene TRBV27 combines with J gene TRBJ2-5; 7 nucleotides line up with TRBD1. The CDR3 length is 13 residues. Germline CDR1 reads MNHEY; CDR2 reads SMNVEV (reference sequence). Trimming took 6 bases from V and 5 from J; bases not matched to a gene: 6. The CDR3 nucleotides are TGTGCCAGCAGCGGGACAGCCCGGGAGACCCAGTACTTC. Translated, it gives CASSGTARETQYF.

The V and J genes are TRBV20-1 and TRBJ1-1, with D tentatively TRBD1 (5 bases). CDR1 and CDR2 (germline): DFQATT, SNEGSKA (reference sequence). Deletions cut 3 bases from V and 5 bases from J, with 19 bases between. This CDR3 comprises 15 residues. CDR3 residues: CSASDESGRRTEAFF. CDR3 sequence (DNA): TGCAGTGCTAGCGACGAATCGGGGCGTCGGACTGAAGCTTTCTTT.

V and J are TRBV25-1 and TRBJ2-6, with unresolved D. This CDR3 is 15 amino acids long. Germline V gene sequence: CDR1 MGHDK, CDR2 SYGVNS. V dropped 2 bases and J dropped 2 bases, with 7 bases sitting between them. The CDR3 here is CASSEGVAGANVLTF. CDR3 sequence (DNA): TGTGCCAGCAGTGAAGGGGTAGCTGGGGCCAACGTCCTGACTTTC. Variable domain in full (rest from reference TRBV25-1 and TRBJ2-6): EADIYQTPRYLVIGTGKKITLECSQTMGHDKMYWYQQDPGMELHLIHYSYGVNSTEKGDLSSESTVSRIRTEHFPLTLESARPSHTSQYLCASSEGVAGANVLTFGAGSRLTVL.

The V gene is TRBV10-3, the J gene TRBJ2-7, with D possibly being TRBD2 (6 bases). Germline V lookup: CDR1 ENHRY, CDR2 SYGVKD. The CDR3 spans 15 residues. V was trimmed by 2 bases and J by 2 bases, leaving 13 bases between them. The CDR3 coding sequence is TGTGCCATCAGTGAGGATGCGGGGATACCCTACGAGCAGTACGTC. Encoded protein: CAISEDAGIPYEQYV.

This chain links TRBV30 with TRBJ2-7; TRBD1 aligns across 7 bases. Trimming took 3 bases from V and 2 from J; bases not matched to a gene: 10. The CDR3 is 15 amino acids. CDR1 GTSNPN and CDR2 SVGIG come from the germline V gene (reference sequence). Here the CDR3 reads CAWSPGQVPTYEQYF. CDR3 nucleotides: TGTGCCTGGAGCCCAGGACAGGTACCTACCTACGAGCAGTACTTC.

V gene TRBV2 combines with J gene TRBJ2-1; 8 bases match TRBD1. The J segment lost 13 bases and the V segment lost 5 bases, leaving 7 bases of the junction unmatched. CDR1 SNHLY and CDR2 FYNNEI come from the germline V gene. The CDR3 has 12 residues. CDR3 bases: TGTGCCAGCAGTTCCGACAGGGGTACTCAGTTCTTC. It codes for CASSSDRGTQFF. The variable domain in full, with the rest retrieved from reference TRBV2 and TRBJ2-1, is EPEVTQTPSHQVTQMGQEVILRCVPISNHLYFYWYRQILGQKVEFLVSFYNNEISEKSEIFDDQFSVERPDGSNFTLKIRSTKLEDSAMYFCASSSDRGTQFFGPGTRLTVL.

The chain uses TRBV3-1 and TRBJ1-2; D not certain. CDR3 length: 13 amino acids. The V gene lost 4 bases and the J gene lost 8 bases, with 14 bases spanning the gap. Per germline, CDR1 LGHDT and CDR2 YNNKEL (reference sequence). CDR3 region: CASSPFLPVGYTF. The CDR3 DNA reads TGTGCCAGCAGCCCGTTTTTGCCGGTCGGCTACACCTTC.

The rearrangement joins TRBV18 to TRBJ2-1; D possibly corresponds to TRBD1 (6 bases). The CDR3 loop spans 10 amino acids. V lost 8 bases and J 9 bases, leaving 8 bases between the germline ends. Per germline, CDR1 KGHSH and CDR2 LQKENI. For the CDR3, the DNA is TGTGCCAGCGGGGGCCTTGAGCAGTTCTTC. Protein product: CASGGLEQFF.

V gene TRBV20-1 combines with J gene TRBJ2-1, with a weak D call TRBD1 (6 bases). Germline-derived CDR1 and CDR2 are DFQATT and SNEGSKA (reference sequence). This CDR3 is 13 amino acids long. The ends were cut back, 5 bases at V and 9 bases at J, with 17 bases in the middle. CDR3 region: CSADTGFSVEQFF. In DNA, the CDR3 is TGCAGTGCTGATACAGGGTTTTCGGTTGAGCAGTTCTTC.

This chain connects TRBV7-2 to TRBJ1-5, with D maybe TRBD1 (5 bases). V lost 4 bases and J lost 3, with 10 bases in between. CDR1 is SGHTA, CDR2 FQGNSA, per germline. This CDR3 has 14 amino acids. The CDR3 protein is CASSSGTLNQPQHF. As DNA, the CDR3 is TGTGCCAGCAGCTCCGGGACCCTCAATCAGCCCCAGCATTTT.

V and J are TRBV20-1 and TRBJ1-1, with 7 nucleotides matching TRBD1. V gave up 4 bases and J gave up 1 base; unmatched junction bases: 3. Germline V gives CDR1 DFQATT, CDR2 SNEGSKA (reference sequence). The CDR3 runs to 13 residues. For the CDR3, the DNA is TGCAGTGCTACCGACAGGGCGAACACTGAAGCTTTCTTT. It is translated as CSATDRANTEAFF.

This chain joins TRBV30 and TRBJ1-6, with 7 bases aligning to TRBD1. The germline CDR1 and CDR2 sequences are GTSNPN and SVGIG (reference sequence). This CDR3 has 15 residues. Germline trimming cut 2 bases from V and 4 bases from J; bases unmatched to any gene: 5. CDR3 coding DNA: TGTGCCTGGAGTCAGGAGACAGGGTATAATTCACCCCTCCACTTT. It yields the protein CAWSQETGYNSPLHF.

The V and J genes are TRBV4-2 and TRBJ2-1; no definite D call. Trimming pared 0 bases from V and 4 bases from J, leaving 10 bases between. This CDR3 has 15 amino acids. Germline V gene data show CDR1 as LGHNA and CDR2 as YNFKEQ. CDR3 protein: CASSQDLGRYNEQFF. The CDR3 DNA is TGTGCCAGCAGCCAAGATTTAGGGCGGTACAATGAGCAGTTCTTC.

V gene TRBV7-3 combines with J gene TRBJ1-2; 10 nucleotides match TRBD1. V shed 3 bases, J shed 7 bases, and the junction held 2 bases outside the gene matches. This CDR3 comprises 13 residues. Germline V CDR1 and CDR2: SGHTA, FQGTGA. CDR3 DNA: TGTGCCAGCAGCTTGGACAGGGGGTTTGGCTACACCTTC. It specifies CASSLDRGFGYTF. The whole variable domain, filled in from reference TRBV7-3 and TRBJ1-2, reads GAGVSQTPSNKVTEKGKYVELRCDPISGHTALYWYRQSLGQGPEFLIYFQGTGAADDSGLPNDRFFAVRPEGSVSTLKIQRTERGDSAVYLCASSLDRGFGYTFGSGTRLTVV.

The chain couples TRBV19 to TRBJ2-2, with D unresolved. This CDR3 has 14 residues. V lost 6 bases and J lost 3, with 11 bases in between. CDR1 LNHDA and CDR2 SQIVND come from the germline V gene (reference sequence). The CDR3 spells CASRIMWDTGELFF. DNA of the CDR3: TGTGCCAGTAGGATCATGTGGGACACCGGGGAGCTGTTTTTT.

The CDR3, as DNA: TGCAGCGTTGAGGCAGGGGGCTATGGCTACACCTTC. It encodes CSVEAGGYGYTF. The chain uses TRBV29-1 and TRBJ1-2, with 7 bases matching TRBD1. CDR1 is SQVTM, CDR2 ANQGSEA, per germline. The CDR3 runs to 12 residues. The J segment lost 4 bases and the V segment lost 3 bases, leaving 2 bases of the junction unmatched.

The J gene is TRBJ2-5, the V gene TRBV9; no reliable D call. Germline CDR1 SGDLS, CDR2 YYNGEE. The V end was cut by 4 bases, the J end by 5 bases, with 9 bases between. This CDR3 comprises 12 residues. CDR3 DNA: TGTGCCAGCAGCCCCCGCGTGGAGACCCAGTACTTC. As protein: CASSPRVETQYF.

The chain links TRBV14 to TRBJ2-3; no clear D. Germline values: CDR1 SGHDN, CDR2 FVKESK. Trimming removed 1 base from V and 3 bases from J, with 8 bases in between. This CDR3 contains 14 residues. Here the CDR3 reads CASSQGEVTDTQYF. The CDR3, as DNA: TGTGCCAGCAGCCAAGGGGAAGTGACAGATACGCAGTATTTT.

The rearrangement joins TRBV30 to TRBJ2-7; TRBD1 might be the D (6 bases). Trimming left V 3 bases short and J 5 bases short, with 17 bases between. The CDR3 spans 14 residues. The germline CDR1 and CDR2 sequences are GTSNPN and SVGIG (reference sequence). In DNA, the CDR3 is TGTGCCTGGAGGGCAAGCAGGGGTTCAGACGAGCAGTACTTC. Protein product: CAWRASRGSDEQYF.

This chain uses TRBV3-1 with TRBJ1-5, with a weak D call TRBD1 (5 bases). Germline V gene sequence: CDR1 LGHDT, CDR2 YNNKEL (reference sequence). There are 15 residues in the CDR3. Deletions cut 4 bases from V and 0 bases from J, with 10 bases between. The CDR3 DNA sequence: TGTGCCAGCAGCCCCGTGGGGACTAGCAATCAGCCCCAGCATTTT. This sequence encodes CASSPVGTSNQPQHF.

V and J are TRBV18 and TRBJ2-2; TRBD2 agrees at 13 bases. The CDR3 totals 17 residues. V shed 1 base and J 4 bases; nucleotides not matched to a gene: 3. Germline V lookup: CDR1 KGHSH, CDR2 LQKENI. The DNA of the CDR3 is TGTGCCAGCTCACCACGGAGGACTAGCGGGGGCACCGGGGAGCTGTTTTTT. Amino acid sequence: CASSPRRTSGGTGELFF. Looking up the rest from reference TRBV18 and TRBJ2-2 gives the full variable domain: NAGVMQNPRHLVRRRGQEARLRCSPMKGHSHVYWYRQLPEEGLKFMVYLQKENIIDESGMPKERFSAEFPKEGPSILRIQQVVRGDSAAYFCASSPRRTSGGTGELFFGEGSRLTVL.

This chain connects TRBV20-1 to TRBJ1-1, with a tentative D call TRBD1 (6 bases). The V gene's germline CDR1 is DFQATT and CDR2 SNEGSKA (reference sequence). The length of the CDR3 is 12 residues. Deletions cut 5 bases from V and 5 bases from J, with 12 bases between. CDR3 DNA: TGCAGTGCTCCGAGGGGGGGAACTGAAGCTTTCTTT. Protein sequence: CSAPRGGTEAFF.

The gene calls are TRBV3-1 and TRBJ2-4; a possible D gene is TRBD2 (5 bases). Trimming pared 1 base from V and 12 bases from J, leaving 7 bases between. Looked up from germline, CDR1 is LGHDT and CDR2 is YNNKEL (reference sequence). CDR3 size: 11 residues. Here the CDR3 reads CASSQARDQYF. The CDR3, as DNA: TGTGCCAGCAGCCAAGCGAGGGATCAGTACTTC.

This clonotype showed up just once. V gene TRBV9 combines with J gene TRBJ2-1, with 10 positions matching TRBD2. The CDR3 is 15 amino acids. The V segment lost 4 bases and the J segment 0 bases; nucleotides outside the gene matches: 1. CDR1 SGDLS and CDR2 YYNGEE come from the germline V gene. The DNA for the CDR3 is TGTGCCAGCAGCATAGCGGGGGGCTCCTACAATGAGCAGTTCTTC. Protein product: CASSIAGGSYNEQFF. Full variable domain (remainder filled in from reference TRBV9 and TRBJ2-1): DSGVTQTPKHLITATGQRVTLRCSPRSGDLSVYWYQQSLDQGLQFLIQYYNGEERAKGNILERFSAQQFPDLHSELNLSSLELGDSALYFCASSIAGGSYNEQFFGPGTRLTVL.

The chain is built from TRBV20-1 and TRBJ2-7; 8 bases match TRBD1. Germline CDR1 DFQATT, CDR2 SNEGSKA (reference sequence). The CDR3 totals 14 residues. V shed 5 bases and J 2 bases; nucleotides not matched to a gene: 8. CDR3 loop: CSASDRVFPYEQYF. In DNA, the CDR3 is TGCAGTGCTTCGGACAGGGTATTTCCCTACGAGCAGTACTTC.